This T cell receptor beta chain stems from a study of PD-1 blockade in classical Hodgkin lymphoma. The wider study: Nivolumab was given intravenously to patients at 3 mg/kg every 2 weeks.

On this clone: What it binds is unknown.

As to time point: cycle 4 day 1 (C4D1), after 6 weeks of nivolumab. Each patient's relapse followed autologous stem cell transplantation, and brentuximab vedotin exposure varied. The repertoire was sequenced with immunoSEQ multiplex PCR; TCRdb's copy has only in-frame clones and lacks some. Of 57,000 or so clones listed, roughly 85% are singletons. V dropped 2 bases and J dropped 5 bases, with 15 bases sitting between them. This CDR3 contains 15 residues. Germline V lookup: CDR1 LNHDA, CDR2 SQIVND (reference sequence). Whole-study results and caveats: Initiation of nivolumab under 1 year after ASCT led to exclusion of patients. Reports indicated that newly diagnosed patients had lower baseline TCR diversity than healthy donors did.

The material was peripheral blood mononuclear cells (PBMCs), obtained before the fourth cycle of nivolumab. The V call is TRBV19, the J call TRBJ1-1; D is ambiguous. The clonotype comes from a human donor with classical Hodgkin lymphoma. The DNA of the CDR3 is TGTGCCAGTAGTATACAACCTCCATCGGGAACTGAAGCTTTCTTT. This translates into CASSIQPPSGTEAFF.